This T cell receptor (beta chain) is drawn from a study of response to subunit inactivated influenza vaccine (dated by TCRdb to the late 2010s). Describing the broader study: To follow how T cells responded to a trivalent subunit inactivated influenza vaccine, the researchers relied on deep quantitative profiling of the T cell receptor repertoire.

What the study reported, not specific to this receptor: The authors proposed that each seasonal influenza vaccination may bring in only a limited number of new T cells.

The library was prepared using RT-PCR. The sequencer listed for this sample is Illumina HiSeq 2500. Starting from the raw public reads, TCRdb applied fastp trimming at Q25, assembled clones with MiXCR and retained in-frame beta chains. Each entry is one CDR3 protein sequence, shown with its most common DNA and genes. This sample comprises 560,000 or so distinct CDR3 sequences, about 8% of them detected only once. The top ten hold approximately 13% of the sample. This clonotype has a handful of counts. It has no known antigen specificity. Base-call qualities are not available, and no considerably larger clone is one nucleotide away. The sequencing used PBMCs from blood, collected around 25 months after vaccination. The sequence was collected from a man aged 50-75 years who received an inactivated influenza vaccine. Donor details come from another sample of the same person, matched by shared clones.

For the CDR3, the sequence is CSAQNASAANYGYTF. DNA sequence: TGCAGTGCTCAGAACGCCAGTGCGGCTAACTATGGCTACACCTTC. The receptor chain draws on TRBV20-1 and TRBJ1-2, with the identity of the D gene unclear. CDR1 and CDR2 are drawn from the germline V gene (reference sequence): DFQATT, SNEGSKA. V is shortened by 5 bases, J by 0 bases, and the region joining them spans 16 bases. The CDR3 starts with the cysteine, ends with the phenylalanine, and has 15 residues. CDR3 DNA only is kept here, 45 bases in frame from base 1.